This T cell receptor beta chain was identified during a study of blood T cell repertoires in COVID-19. The table came from immunoSEQ multiplex PCR; TCRdb's copy has only in-frame clones and leaves some out. Of roughly 150,000 clones listed, approximately 91% are singletons. After removal of 9 bases from V and 3 bases from J, the junction contained 2 bases not matched to a gene. The CDR3 has 12 residues. Germline assignment: CDR1 LNHDA and CDR2 SQIVND (reference sequence). The V gene is TRBV19, the J gene TRBJ1-1; 9 bases match TRBD1. The sequence was collected from a man younger than 35 with acute or convalescent COVID-19. Sequences were obtained from peripheral blood. This chain's CDR3 is CASGDRDTEAFF. The CDR3 nucleotides read TGTGCCAGCGGGGACAGGGACACTGAAGCTTTCTTT.